This entry lists 27 T cell receptor beta chains sequenced from one sample in a study of blood T cells in healthy people across ages. A second PCR, run for about 7 to 11 cycles, used a sample-barcoded 5' primer plus a J-beta primer mix. TCRdb re-analysed the 5' RACE reads in MiXCR, keeping a single row per CDR3 protein. The sample consists of about 670,000 distinct CDR3 sequences, roughly half of them appearing once. Source material: blood. The receptors here all came from a woman of 80 years or more in good health.

In nucleotides, the CDR3 is TGCAGTGCTTACCCTAGACTAGCGGGAAACACCGGGGAGCTGTTTTTT. This gives the protein CSAYPRLAGNTGELFF. V is TRBV20-1 and J is TRBJ2-2; the match to TRBD2 covers 11 bases. Per the germline V gene, CDR1 is DFQATT and CDR2 is SNEGSKA (reference sequence). V lost 5 bases to trimming and J lost 2 bases; unmatched junction nucleotides: 7. CDR3 length: 16 amino acids.

This chain uses TRBV6-5 with TRBJ2-1; 8 nucleotides align to TRBD2. J was trimmed by 10 bases and V by 5 bases; bases with no gene match: 13. CDR1 MNHEY and CDR2 SVGAGI come from the germline V gene. The CDR3 totals 15 residues. The CDR3 DNA reads as TGTGCCAGCAGTAATGTAGCGGGACCCCACGGGGAGCAGTTCTTC. Translation: CASSNVAGPHGEQFF.

The chain is built from TRBV27 and TRBJ1-5; 8 bases map to TRBD1. Germline-derived CDR1 and CDR2 are MNHEY and SMNVEV (reference sequence). V lost 5 bases and J lost 1; bases outside the gene matches: 7. The length of the CDR3 is 16 residues. The CDR3 spells CASSLTGAGSNQPQHF. The CDR3 DNA is TGTGCCAGCAGTCTGACAGGGGCGGGAAGCAATCAGCCCCAGCATTTT.

This chain uses TRBV20-1 with TRBJ2-7, with unresolved D. V was clipped by 5 bases and J by 3 bases, with 17 bases between them. The length of the CDR3 is 14 residues. CDR1 DFQATT and CDR2 SNEGSKA come from the germline V gene (reference sequence). CDR3 sequence: CSALQPPRLYEQYF. The CDR3 region has the DNA TGCAGTGCTCTCCAGCCTCCACGACTCTACGAGCAGTACTTC.

V is TRBV15 and J is TRBJ1-2; D perhaps matches TRBD1 (6 bases). V was pared by 0 bases and J by 5 bases, with 19 bases between. From germline, CDR1 is LNHNV and CDR2 YYDKDF (reference sequence). This CDR3 is built from 17 residues. CDR3 coding DNA: TGTGCCACCAGCAGAGATTGGGCGACAGGATCGAGTTATGGCTACACCTTC. This encodes CATSRDWATGSSYGYTF.

This clonotype has ten or more counts. This rearrangement joins TRBV20-1 to TRBJ2-3; maybe TRBD1 (5 bases). The CDR3 is 13 amino acids. Germline loops: CDR1 DFQATT, CDR2 SNEGSKA (reference sequence). V lost 5 bases to trimming and J lost 2 bases, with 11 bases between them. The CDR3 loop is CSAPTDSTDTQYF. The CDR3 bases are TGCAGTGCTCCGACAGATTCCACAGATACGCAGTATTTT.

This clonotype was counted ten times or more. The V gene is TRBV12-3 or TRBV12-4, the J gene TRBJ2-3; unclear D gene. Trimming cost V 6 bases and J 5 bases, with 24 bases left between them. The CDR3 is 17 residues long. The CDR3 DNA reads as TGTGCCAGCAGCCCCTGGGCCGGCAGGAAAGATGGAGATACGCAGTATTTT. This codes for CASSPWAGRKDGDTQYF.

The V gene is TRBV3-1, the J gene TRBJ2-7; TRBD1 is a possible D gene (5 bases). The DNA end is a closer match to TRBJ2-5, so the J assignment may be wrong. CDR3 length: 14 amino acids. Germline V gene lookup returns CDR1 LGHDT and CDR2 YNNKEL (reference sequence). The CDR3 sequence is CASSQGLGRETQYF. The CDR3 DNA follows: TGTGCCAGCAGCCAAGGTTTGGGGCGAGAGACCCAGTACTTC.

This chain uses TRBV24-1 with TRBJ2-5; D gene ambiguous. The V gene lost 5 bases and the J gene lost 5 bases, with 20 bases spanning the gap. The CDR3 consists of 16 residues. Germline V CDR1 and CDR2: KGHDR, SFDVKD. In DNA form, the CDR3 reads TGTGCCACCAGTGGGAGAAAGAACCCCTTAGAGGAGACCCAGTACTTC. This translates into CATSGRKNPLEETQYF.

This clonotype was counted at least ten times. The V and J genes are TRBV20-1 and TRBJ1-5; D is uncertain. CDR1 is DFQATT and CDR2 is SNEGSKA in the germline V gene (reference sequence). The CDR3 consists of 13 residues. V was shortened by 3 bases and J by 1 base, with 7 bases between the two germline ends. CDR3: CSARSVSNQPQHF. CDR3 nucleotides: TGCAGTGCTAGGAGTGTGAGCAATCAGCCCCAGCATTTT.

The chain is built from TRBV5-1 and TRBJ2-5; perhaps TRBD2 as D (5 bases). The DNA end favors TRBJ2-7, so the J call may be wrong. This CDR3 region has 14 residues. The germline V gene has CDR1 SGHRS and CDR2 YFSETQ. The CDR3 DNA is TGCGCCAGCAGCTCACGGGCAGTGGGAGACGAGCAGTACTTC. Protein: CASSSRAVGDEQYF.

The V and J genes are TRBV14 and TRBJ1-2; D may be TRBD1 (6 bases). CDR3 length equals 15 residues. V lost 3 bases and J 4 bases, leaving 15 bases between the germline ends. CDR1 is SGHDN, CDR2 FVKESK, per germline. The CDR3 nucleotides are TGTGCCAGCAGCCATACGCAGGGGCGCCTCTATGGCTACACCTTC. This sequence encodes CASSHTQGRLYGYTF.

This chain connects TRBV6-5 to TRBJ1-3; D is uncertain. Trimming pared 4 bases from V and 0 bases from J, leaving 10 bases between. The germline gives CDR1 MNHEY, CDR2 SVGAGI. The CDR3 sequence is 15 residues long. In DNA form, the CDR3 reads TGTGCCAGCAGTTCCTCCCCTGACTCTGGAAACACCATATATTTT. Translated: CASSSSPDSGNTIYF.

The chain is built from TRBV15 and TRBJ2-4; 7 bases are shared with TRBD2. This CDR3 is built from 18 residues. Germline assignment: CDR1 LNHNV and CDR2 YYDKDF (reference sequence). V lost 0 bases and J lost 2; bases outside the gene matches: 10. Written as DNA, the CDR3 is TGTGCCACCAGCAGAGATCAGGGAGTCGGGGGGTCCAAAAACATTCAGTACTTC. Residues: CATSRDQGVGGSKNIQYF.

Of note for this clonotype: At one of its ends the junction is not consistent with the germline gene, which may arise from a read error. The chain couples TRBV7-8 to TRBJ2-1; D gene uncertain. The CDR3 is 13 amino acids. CDR1 and CDR2 from the germline V gene are SGHVS and FQNEAQ. This chain's CDR3 is CASSLGWANKQFF. The CDR3 DNA follows: TGTGCCAGCAGCTTAGGATGGGCCAATAAGCAGTTCTTC.

This chain links TRBV5-5 with TRBJ2-7, with 7 bases matching TRBD1. V lost 4 bases to trimming and J lost 2 bases; unmatched junction nucleotides: 9. CDR3 length equals 15 residues. The germline V gene encodes CDR1 SGHKS and CDR2 YYEKEE (reference sequence). The CDR3 loop is CASSGRRGGTYEQYF. Written as DNA, the CDR3 is TGTGCCAGCAGCGGAAGACGAGGGGGCACCTACGAGCAGTACTTC.

The V call is TRBV3-1, the J call TRBJ1-6, with TRBD1 matching 11 bases. The CDR3 contains 18 residues. Germline V lookup: CDR1 LGHDT, CDR2 YNNKEL (reference sequence). V was pared by 1 base and J by 8 bases, with 10 bases of the junction left unmatched. The DNA of the CDR3 is TGTGCCAGCAGCCAAGTGAGGACAGGGGGCGCGAGAGATTCACCCCTCCACTTT. It encodes CASSQVRTGGARDSPLHF.

The table lists this clonotype with a few counts. This chain connects TRBV7-8 to TRBJ2-7, with TRBD1 identical over 7 bases. V lost 0 bases to trimming and J lost 1 base; unmatched junction nucleotides: 6. From germline, CDR1 is SGHVS and CDR2 FQNEAQ. The CDR3 spans 16 residues. The CDR3 loop is CASSLARGQASYEQYF. CDR3 bases: TGTGCCAGCAGCTTAGCGAGGGGGCAGGCGTCCTACGAGCAGTACTTC.

This rearrangement joins TRBV20-1 to TRBJ2-7; 11 bases agree with TRBD2. The CDR3 loop spans 21 amino acids. Looked up from germline, CDR1 is DFQATT and CDR2 is SNEGSKA (reference sequence). The trim removed 3 bases at V and 0 bases at J, leaving 22 bases unmatched. CDR3 in amino acids: CSARRIKEYLAGGLLSYEQYF. CDR3 DNA: TGCAGTGCTAGGAGGATTAAGGAATATCTAGCGGGAGGCCTCCTCTCCTACGAGCAGTACTTC.

About this clonotype itself: A much larger clone lies one base from this, so it may be a read error. This chain uses TRBV20-1 with TRBJ2-7, with 7 bases that match TRBD2. V gave up 6 bases and J gave up 10 bases; unmatched junction bases: 18. Germline loops: CDR1 DFQATT, CDR2 SNEGSKA (reference sequence). The CDR3 spans 14 residues. This CDR3 is CSAPGGSRKEAQYF. CDR3 DNA: TGCAGTGCGCCGGGCGGGAGTCGAAAAGAGGCCCAGTACTTC.

This clonotype was counted only a few times. The rearrangement joins TRBV28 to TRBJ1-2; 9 bases match TRBD1. Germline V gene lookup returns CDR1 MDHEN and CDR2 SYDVKM. The CDR3 extends over 16 amino acids. The trim removed 4 bases at V and 4 bases at J, leaving 10 bases unmatched. This CDR3 is CASSSAITGGGYGYTF. The CDR3 region has the DNA TGTGCCAGCAGTTCCGCAATTACAGGGGGCGGCTATGGCTACACCTTC.

The V gene is TRBV18, the J gene TRBJ2-5; 9 bases align to TRBD1. Looked up from germline, CDR1 is KGHSH and CDR2 is LQKENI. J lost 5 bases, V lost 6 bases, and 7 bases had no gene match. The CDR3 contains 14 residues. The CDR3 here is CASSAADRGETQYF. DNA for the CDR3: TGTGCCAGCTCCGCAGCGGACAGGGGTGAGACCCAGTACTTC.

V and J are TRBV25-1 and TRBJ2-1, with a tentative D call TRBD1 (5 bases). Germline CDR1 MGHDK, CDR2 SYGVNS. This CDR3 comprises 13 residues. V shed 6 bases and J shed 2 bases, with 8 bases lying between them. The CDR3 nucleotides read TGTGCCAGCAGAAAGGACACCTACAATGAGCAGTTCTTC. This encodes CASRKDTYNEQFF.

The chain carries TRBV10-3 and TRBJ1-6; 7 bases agree with TRBD1. V lost 11 bases and J lost 8; bases outside the gene matches: 15. CDR1 is ENHRY and CDR2 is SYGVKD in the germline V gene. CDR3 length: 15 amino acids. CDR3 protein: CAARSGTGVDSPLHF. The CDR3 DNA reads TGTGCCGCCCGATCGGGTACAGGGGTTGATTCACCCCTCCACTTT.

The sample holds a few counts of this clonotype. The chain recombines TRBV12-3 or TRBV12-4 with TRBJ2-3; D may correspond to TRBD1 or TRBD2 (5 bases each). V lost 5 bases, J lost 1 base, and 13 bases lay in between. The CDR3 consists of 15 residues. Here the CDR3 reads CASSPRDVGTDTQYF. CDR3 sequence (DNA): TGTGCCAGCAGTCCCCGGGACGTCGGCACAGATACGCAGTATTTT.

CDR3 sequence reads: CASSSAGWEQYF. The CDR3 bases are TGTGCCAGCAGTTCGGCGGGATGGGAGCAGTACTTC. The chain uses TRBV28 and TRBJ2-7, with D perhaps matching TRBD2 (6 bases). Per the germline V gene, CDR1 is MDHEN and CDR2 is SYDVKM. V was pared by 4 bases and J by 7 bases, with 11 bases between. The CDR3 runs 12 residues.

This clonotype was seen ten or more times. The V and J genes are TRBV10-3 and TRBJ2-3; D is possibly TRBD2 (6 bases). CDR1 is ENHRY, CDR2 SYGVKD, per germline. The CDR3 has 15 residues. V lost 6 bases and J 2 bases, leaving 15 bases between the germline ends. CDR3 sequence (DNA): TGTGCCATCAGAATCGGCGGGGAGGTCACAGATACGCAGTATTTT. Translating gives CAIRIGGEVTDTQYF.